This entry lists 32 T cell receptor beta chains sequenced from one sample in a study of vaccination and CD4 T cells after COVID-19. These receptors have no identified antigens. As to treatment: approximately 9-day PBMC culture with coronavirus spike peptide pools or control peptides (ViraFEST assay). The unexposed donor gave CD4+ T cells before the COVID-19 pandemic (2011-2018). Sequencing of the DNA from cultured CD4+ T cells was carried out with the Oncomine TCR Beta short-read assay. TCRdb called the PCR reads again in MiXCR, with one record for every CDR3 protein. The sample consists of under 8,000 distinct CDR3 sequences, under 60% of them appearing once. The specimen was CD4+ T cells from blood, cultured in vitro. The receptors derive from a human donor in good health.

The CDR3: CASSEPRAGNTIYF. CDR3 sequence (DNA): TGTGCCAGCAGTGAACCCAGGGCTGGAAACACCATATATTTT. The genes are TRBV2 and TRBJ1-3, with a tentative D call TRBD1 (5 bases). V lost 2 bases, J lost 2 bases, and 7 bases lay in between. Looked up from germline, CDR1 is SNHLY and CDR2 is FYNNEI. CDR3 length equals 14 residues. Filled out from reference TRBV2 and TRBJ1-3, the complete variable domain reads EPEVTQTPSHQVTQMGQEVILRCVPISNHLYFYWYRQILGQKVEFLVSFYNNEISEKSEIFDDQFSVERPDGSNFTLKIRSTKLEDSAMYFCASSEPRAGNTIYFGEGSWLTVV.

This clonotype was seen only a few times. The V and J genes are TRBV7-2 and TRBJ2-6, with D uncertain. The V end lost 0 bases, the J end lost 2 bases, and 8 bases lay between the germline ends. Germline CDR1 reads SGHTA; CDR2 reads FQGNSA. This CDR3 region has 16 residues. This CDR3 is CASSLAKTTGANVLTF. The CDR3, as DNA: TGTGCCAGCAGCTTAGCGAAAACAACTGGGGCCAACGTCCTGACTTTC.

This clonotype was counted between two and nine times. V usage is TRBV6-2 or TRBV6-3 and J usage is TRBJ1-2; D is uncertain. The CDR3 length is 11 residues. The germline V gene encodes CDR1 MNHEY and CDR2 SVGEGT. V lost 5 bases and J 6 bases, leaving 7 bases between the germline ends. CDR3 sequence (DNA): TGTGCCAGCAGTCCCGGGCATGGCTACACCTTC. Amino acids: CASSPGHGYTF.

The V and J genes are TRBV10-2 and TRBJ2-3, with D unclear. This CDR3 spans 15 amino acids. V dropped 9 bases and J dropped 0 bases, with 16 bases sitting between them. In germline, CDR1 is WSHSY, CDR2 SAAADI. CDR3 loop: CASQVSWDSTDTQYF. CDR3 coding DNA: TGCGCCAGTCAAGTCAGTTGGGATAGCACAGATACGCAGTATTTT.

This clonotype was counted between two and nine times. The J gene is TRBJ1-3, the V gene TRBV15; TRBD1 agrees at 7 bases. The CDR3 is 15 residues long. V gave up 0 bases and J gave up 4 bases; unmatched junction bases: 3. CDR1 LNHNV and CDR2 YYDKDF come from the germline V gene (reference sequence). The CDR3 nucleotides are TGTGCCACCAGCAGAGATAGGGGGCAGGGAAACACCATATATTTT. Protein sequence: CATSRDRGQGNTIYF.

The V gene is TRBV5-1, the J gene TRBJ1-2; D is uncertain. CDR1 SGHRS and CDR2 YFSETQ come from the germline V gene. Trimming took off 4 bases at V and 8 bases at J, with 18 bases between the two ends. The CDR3 length is 14 residues. The CDR3 nucleotides are TGCGCCAGCAGCACCCTGGACGGAAGAAACGGCTACACCTTC. Protein product: CASSTLDGRNGYTF.

This clonotype was found a few times. This chain joins TRBV2 and TRBJ2-7; D may be TRBD2 (6 bases). The CDR3 is made up of 16 amino acids. CDR1 and CDR2 from the germline V gene are SNHLY and FYNNEI. V was shortened by 3 bases and J by 1 base, with 16 bases between the two germline ends. DNA of the CDR3: TGTGCCAGCAGTGATCCGTCGGAGGGGTCGTCCTACGAGCAGTACTTC. Translated: CASSDPSEGSSYEQYF.

This clonotype came up a few times. CDR3 sequence (DNA): TGTGCCAGCGAAGCGGTATACAATGAGCAGTTCTTC. Amino acids: CASEAVYNEQFF. The chain has TRBV11-2 and TRBJ2-1; possible D gene TRBD2, 5 bases. Germline CDR1 SGHAT, CDR2 FQNNGV. Trimming took 8 bases from V and 4 from J, leaving 9 bases between them. The CDR3 consists of 12 residues.

The V call is TRBV7-9, the J call TRBJ1-6; D is possibly TRBD1 (6 bases). From germline, CDR1 is SEHNR and CDR2 FQNEAQ (reference sequence). V lost 5 bases to trimming and J lost 0 bases, with 14 bases between them. This CDR3 is built from 17 residues. The CDR3, as DNA: TGTGCCAGCAGCACACGGGCCAGGGGCTCCTATAATTCACCCCTCCACTTT. As protein: CASSTRARGSYNSPLHF.

This clonotype was seen once. V usage is TRBV19 and J usage is TRBJ1-2; D is perhaps TRBD1 (5 bases). The ends were cut back, 6 bases at V and 1 base at J, with 12 bases in the middle. The CDR3 spans 14 residues. CDR1 is LNHDA, CDR2 SQIVND, per germline (reference sequence). The CDR3 region is CASRRSGNNYGYTF. CDR3 DNA: TGTGCCAGTAGGAGGTCAGGGAATAACTATGGCTACACCTTC. Drawing the rest from reference TRBV19 and TRBJ1-2, the complete variable domain is DGGITQSPKYLFRKEGQNVTLSCEQNLNHDAMYWYRQDPGQGLRLIYYSQIVNDFQKGDIAEGYSVSREKKESFPLTVTSAQKNPTAFYLCASRRSGNNYGYTFGSGTRLTVV.

This rearrangement joins TRBV6-1 to TRBJ2-2; D is uncertain. CDR1 and CDR2 from the germline V gene are MNHNS and SASEGT. The CDR3 loop spans 14 amino acids. Deletions cut 6 bases from V and 5 bases from J, with 13 bases between. CDR3 region: CASSVDLVTGELFF. The DNA of the CDR3 is TGTGCCAGCAGCGTCGATCTGGTGACCGGGGAGCTGTTTTTT.

This rearrangement joins TRBV5-1 to TRBJ1-1; D remains ambiguous. Trimming left V 2 bases short and J 2 bases short, with 1 base between. CDR1 is SGHRS and CDR2 is YFSETQ in the germline V gene. The CDR3 contains 11 residues. CDR3 in DNA: TGCGCCAGCAGCTTAAACACTGAAGCTTTCTTT. Translating gives CASSLNTEAFF.

The J gene is TRBJ2-7, the V gene TRBV2; D is unclear. This CDR3 has 15 residues. The germline CDR1 and CDR2 sequences are SNHLY and FYNNEI. Deletions cut 4 bases from V and 3 bases from J, with 16 bases between. As DNA, the CDR3 is TGTGCCAGCAGTGTATCCAGCTCGAATATCTACGAGCAGTACTTC. Its translation: CASSVSSSNIYEQYF.

This clonotype has a single count. The chain uses TRBV5-4 and TRBJ2-7; D call uncertain. The V and J ends lost 4 bases and 1 base respectively, with 15 bases between them. The CDR3 consists of 15 residues. Germline loops: CDR1 SGHNT, CDR2 YYREEE (reference sequence). The CDR3 DNA sequence: TGTGCCAGCAGCACCATGGGTAAGGGTTCCTACGAGCAGTACTTC. Translation gives CASSTMGKGSYEQYF.

The chain recombines TRBV20-1 with TRBJ2-1; 7 bases match TRBD2. Germline CDR1 reads DFQATT; CDR2 reads SNEGSKA (reference sequence). The CDR3 runs to 15 residues. V lost 4 bases, J lost 9 bases, and 15 bases stayed unmatched. The CDR3 region has the DNA TGCAGTGCTAAACCCGGGACTGGGACGGGGGGTGAGCAGTTCTTC. It codes for CSAKPGTGTGGEQFF.

Only one count was recorded for this clonotype. The chain joins TRBV28 to TRBJ2-6; 8 bases map to TRBD1. With 5 bases clipped from V and 0 bases from J, the junction kept 9 bases outside the gene matches. The CDR3 covers 18 residues. Germline CDR1 reads MDHEN; CDR2 reads SYDVKM. The CDR3 nucleotides are TGTGCCAGCAGTCTCGACAGGGGCTTAAACTCTGGGGCCAACGTCCTGACTTTC. This codes for CASSLDRGLNSGANVLTF.

The J gene is TRBJ1-1, the V gene TRBV30; D not resolved. Per germline, CDR1 GTSNPN and CDR2 SVGIG (reference sequence). CDR3 length equals 15 residues. Trimming cost V 4 bases and J 4 bases, with 19 bases left between them. This CDR3 is CAWKAIWGGGTEAFF. The CDR3 bases are TGTGCCTGGAAAGCAATATGGGGTGGCGGCACTGAAGCTTTCTTT. The variable domain in full, with the rest retrieved from reference TRBV30 and TRBJ1-1, is SQTIHQWPATLVQPVGSPLSLECTVEGTSNPNLYWYRQAAGRGLQLLFYSVGIGQISSEVPQNLSASRPQDRQFILSSKKLLLSDSGFYLCAWKAIWGGGTEAFFGQGTRLTVV.

This clonotype has just a few counts. The chain has TRBV25-1 and TRBJ1-3; D is undetermined. V was trimmed by 3 bases and J by 2 bases, leaving 8 bases between them. Germline assignment: CDR1 MGHDK and CDR2 SYGVNS. The CDR3 consists of 14 residues. CDR3 sequence: CASSDFSPGNTIYF. For the CDR3, the DNA is TGTGCCAGCAGTGACTTTAGCCCTGGAAACACCATATATTTT.

V is TRBV4-1 and J is TRBJ2-7; 12 bases align to TRBD2. Germline loops: CDR1 MGHRA, CDR2 YSYEKL. The length of the CDR3 is 16 residues. Unmatched junction bases numbered 5, after V lost 1 base and J lost 4 bases. The CDR3 bases are TGCGCCAGCAGCCAAGCAACTAGCGGGAGGATTTACGAGCAGTACTTC. Amino acid sequence: CASSQATSGRIYEQYF.

This clonotype appeared a few times. The V and J genes are TRBV6-1 and TRBJ1-2, with D perhaps TRBD1 (6 bases). Germline V gene data show CDR1 as MNHNS and CDR2 as SASEGT. The V and J ends lost 6 bases and 2 bases respectively, with 10 bases between them. There are 13 residues in the CDR3. CDR3 bases: TGTGCCAGCAGCCATACAGGGAACTATGGCTACACCTTC. It encodes CASSHTGNYGYTF.

The sample holds a few counts of this clonotype. One junction end disagrees with the germline gene, perhaps due to a read error. The chain carries TRBV6-1 and TRBJ1-1; TRBD1 matches at 7 bases. This CDR3 region has 15 residues. The germline V gene has CDR1 MNHNS and CDR2 SASEGT. The CDR3 coding sequence is TGTGCCAGCAGTCCCGGGACAGCGGGGGACACGGAAGCTTTCTTT. It specifies CASSPGTAGDTEAFF.

The chain joins TRBV15 to TRBJ2-7; 7 bases fit TRBD1. The CDR3 consists of 16 residues. Germline V lookup: CDR1 LNHNV, CDR2 YYDKDF (reference sequence). Trimming removed 1 base from V and 1 base from J; junction bases left unmatched: 7. CDR3 in DNA: TGTGCCACCAGCAGAGGACAGGGACAGCTTTCCTACGAGCAGTACTTC. Residues: CATSRGQGQLSYEQYF.

This chain links TRBV19 with TRBJ1-2; 9 nucleotides align to TRBD1. The V segment lost 8 bases and the J segment 4 bases; nucleotides outside the gene matches: 2. Germline V gene lookup returns CDR1 LNHDA and CDR2 SQIVND (reference sequence). The length of the CDR3 is 12 residues. CDR3 sequence (DNA): TGTGCCAGTTGGGACAGGGCCTATGGCTACACCTTC. It encodes CASWDRAYGYTF.

CDR3 DNA: TGTGCCAGCAGTTCAGGGGGTACCAACCCCTACGAGCAGTACTTC. This gives the protein CASSSGGTNPYEQYF. The genes are TRBV28 and TRBJ2-7, with TRBD1 identical over 7 bases. With 4 bases clipped from V and 2 bases from J, the junction kept 8 bases outside the gene matches. There are 15 residues in the CDR3. Germline values: CDR1 MDHEN, CDR2 SYDVKM.

The chain joins TRBV12-3 or TRBV12-4 to TRBJ2-3; D uncertain. Trimming shortened V by 2 bases and J by 6 bases, and 12 bases separated the two germline ends. This CDR3 has 14 amino acids. CDR3 protein: CASSLLATRDTQYF. In nucleotides, the CDR3 is TGTGCCAGCAGTTTACTGGCAACCCGGGATACGCAGTATTTT.

This CDR3 reads CASRDEGPLTGELFF. Here the CDR3 DNA reads TGTGCCAGCAGGGATGAGGGCCCACTCACGGGGGAGCTGTTTTTT. The chain carries TRBV6-2 or TRBV6-3 and TRBJ2-2; TRBD2 might be the D (5 bases). The CDR3 has 15 residues. The V gene lost 6 bases and the J gene lost 8 bases, with 19 bases spanning the gap. Germline V CDR1 and CDR2: MNHEY, SVGEGT.

This rearrangement joins TRBV19 to TRBJ2-3, with D perhaps matching TRBD2 (8 bases). The CDR3 runs to 11 residues. The germline gives CDR1 LNHDA, CDR2 SQIVND (reference sequence). Between the trimmed V and J ends, which lost 5 bases and 14 bases, there was a span of 14 bases. CDR3 DNA sequence: TGTGCCAGTAGTCGGGAGGGGGCTCTGTATTTT. This encodes CASSREGALYF.

This clonotype was found a few times. The V gene is TRBV7-9, the J gene TRBJ1-1; D may be TRBD1 (5 bases). Germline CDR1 SEHNR, CDR2 FQNEAQ (reference sequence). The CDR3 is 15 residues long. The V and J ends lost 4 bases and 5 bases respectively, with 17 bases between them. CDR3 protein: CASSSPFGAMTEAFF. The CDR3 bases are TGTGCCAGCAGCTCCCCGTTTGGGGCGATGACTGAAGCTTTCTTT.

The chain joins TRBV20-1 to TRBJ1-3; tentative D call: TRBD1 (5 bases). V was trimmed by 4 bases and J by 4 bases, leaving 14 bases between them. Germline V gives CDR1 DFQATT, CDR2 SNEGSKA (reference sequence). The CDR3 length is 14 residues. Here the CDR3 reads CSAKRGGAGNTIYF. The CDR3 region has the DNA TGCAGTGCTAAGCGGGGGGGAGCGGGAAACACCATATATTTT.

The chain recombines TRBV19 with TRBJ1-1, with D unclear. CDR3 length: 11 amino acids. V was trimmed by 6 bases and J by 8 bases, leaving 10 bases between them. Germline CDR1 reads LNHDA; CDR2 reads SQIVND (reference sequence). CDR3 bases: TGTGCCAGTAGACATGGACCAGAAGCTTTCTTT. This codes for CASRHGPEAFF.

This clonotype was counted only a few times. The chain employs TRBV7-9 and TRBJ2-2; 7 bases fit TRBD1. Germline CDR1 reads SEHNR; CDR2 reads FQNEAQ (reference sequence). CDR3 length: 15 amino acids. V shed 5 bases, J shed 7 bases, and the junction held 10 bases outside the gene matches. The chain's CDR3 is CASSLQGSGDGELFF. The CDR3 region has the DNA TGTGCCAGCAGCCTACAGGGGTCAGGAGACGGGGAGCTGTTTTTT.

V usage is TRBV6-1 and J usage is TRBJ2-5; 7 bases map to TRBD2. This CDR3 has 11 residues. CDR1 and CDR2 from the germline V gene are MNHNS and SASEGT. With V trimmed by 11 bases and J by 2 bases, 2 bases remained unmatched. The DNA for the CDR3 is TGTGCCTCGGGAGGTCAAGAGACCCAGTACTTC. Translation gives CASGGQETQYF.